This TCR beta chain was observed in a study of blood T cell repertoires in COVID-19. Overall study: Sample material is recorded as cDNA or gDNA derived from T cells, B-cell-depleted T cells, or PBMCs.

This clone was seen a single time. Original processing methods: Quantification of nucleated cells was approximated via reference gene primer amplification. The protocol was immunoSEQ multiplex PCR, while the TCRdb copy is restricted to in-frame clones and leaves out a portion. The V and J calls and clone size are taken from that table; D and trimming were inferred from the DNA. This table holds 90,000 to 140,000 clones, 85% found once. From germline, CDR1 is SGHNT and CDR2 YENEEA. The V end lost 4 bases, the J end lost 1 base, and 22 bases lay between the germline ends. This CDR3 is built from 19 residues.

Material for sequencing was peripheral blood. The receptor's source is a man aged 50 to 59 with acute or convalescent COVID-19. V and J are TRBV11-3 and TRBJ1-4, with D possibly being TRBD1 (6 bases). The CDR3 reads CASSYGPIRRGGTNEKLFF. In nucleotides, the CDR3 is TGTGCCAGCAGCTACGGACCAATAAGAAGAGGGGGAACTAATGAAAAACTGTTTTTT.